Following are 21 T cell receptor beta chains from one sample sequenced in a study of OX40 agonist ivuxolimab in advanced cancers. The library was produced with the immunoSEQ multiplex PCR assay. TCRdb re-hosts the immuneACCESS table, in-frame sequences only. Its copies lack some clones; in the studies checked, an unresolved V gene accounts for under half of them, and the cause for the rest is not known. The sample table records around 67,000 clones; 80% to 95% of these occur just once. The top ten hold less than 2.5% of the sample. Source: CD4+ or CD8+ T cells sorted from blood, taken in a trial of the OX40 agonist ivuxolimab. The receptors shown here come from an adult with an advanced solid tumor such as melanoma, head and neck, liver or kidney cancer.

This rearrangement joins TRBV5-1 to TRBJ2-5; the match to TRBD1 covers 7 bases. J lost 6 bases, V lost 0 bases, and 5 bases had no gene match. Germline V gene data show CDR1 as SGHRS and CDR2 as YFSETQ. This CDR3 is built from 14 residues. In DNA form, the CDR3 reads TGCGCCAGCAGCTTGGAGACAGGGCGGCAGACCCAGTACTTC. The encoded protein is CASSLETGRQTQYF.

This clone was recorded a few times. The V gene is TRBV19, the J gene TRBJ1-6; the D is unclear. The CDR3 spans 14 residues. Germline lookup yields CDR1 LNHDA and CDR2 SQIVND (reference sequence). With 5 bases removed from V and 5 bases from J, the gap between germline ends came to 10 bases. The CDR3 coding sequence is TGTGCCAGTAGTCTCCGGGCCAATAATTCACCCCTCCACTTT. Translating gives CASSLRANNSPLHF. The full variable domain, its missing parts supplied by reference TRBV19 and TRBJ1-6, is DGGITQSPKYLFRKEGQNVTLSCEQNLNHDAMYWYRQDPGQGLRLIYYSQIVNDFQKGDIAEGYSVSREKKESFPLTVTSAQKNPTAFYLCASSLRANNSPLHFGNGTRLTVT.

This chain uses TRBV5-4 with TRBJ2-5, with 8 bases fitting TRBD2. Germline V gene lookup returns CDR1 SGHNT and CDR2 YYREEE (reference sequence). Losses at the gene ends were 4 bases for V and 1 base for J; bases not matched to a gene: 9. This CDR3 has 16 residues. CDR3 loop: CASSKPLGGVQETQYF. The CDR3 region has the DNA TGTGCCAGCAGCAAGCCCCTCGGGGGGGTCCAAGAGACCCAGTACTTC.

The chain couples TRBV12-1 to TRBJ2-2; the table's D call TRBD2 went unverified against the DNA. TRBV12-1 is a known pseudogene. CDR3 size: 12 residues. The CDR3 sequence is CASRLPIGELFF. Here the CDR3 DNA reads TGTGCCAGCAGACTACCAATCGGGGAGCTGTTTTTT.

The gene calls are TRBV7-2 and TRBJ1-5; D might be TRBD1 (6 bases). Germline V gene data show CDR1 as SGHTA and CDR2 as FQGNSA. The CDR3 has 16 amino acids. Trimming took off 1 base at V and 5 bases at J, with 15 bases between the two ends. In nucleotides, the CDR3 is TGTGCCAGCAGCTTAGGAGGGGGGAGCTTGTATCAGCCCCAGCATTTT. Translation gives CASSLGGGSLYQPQHF.

The chain employs TRBV18 and TRBJ1-1, with 10 positions matching TRBD1. The J segment lost 4 bases and the V segment lost 3 bases, leaving 11 bases of the junction unmatched. The CDR3 consists of 17 residues. The germline CDR1 and CDR2 sequences are KGHSH and LQKENI. CDR3 nucleotide sequence: TGTGCCAGCTCACCCAGACAGGGGGCCCGCATGGGCACTGAAGCTTTCTTT. It yields the protein CASSPRQGARMGTEAFF.

The J gene is TRBJ2-5, the V gene TRBV5-4; TRBD1 matches at 7 bases. With 1 base clipped from V and 5 bases from J, the junction kept 2 bases outside the gene matches. Germline V gene sequence: CDR1 SGHNT, CDR2 YYREEE (reference sequence). The length of the CDR3 is 13 residues. CDR3 in amino acids: CASSLPGGETQYF. The CDR3 DNA sequence: TGTGCCAGCAGCTTGCCAGGGGGTGAGACCCAGTACTTC.

This clone was seen a single time. CDR3 sequence: CASSFQETQYF. The CDR3 nucleotides read TGTGCCAGCAGCTTTCAGGAGACCCAGTACTTC. The chain combines TRBV5-5 with TRBJ2-5; D is unclear. Germline V gives CDR1 SGHKS, CDR2 YYEKEE (reference sequence). This CDR3 region has 11 residues. Trimming cost V 2 bases and J 5 bases, with 4 bases left between them.

J is TRBJ2-3 and V is TRBV14; D ambiguous. V was pared by 0 bases and J by 3 bases, with 10 bases between. Germline loops: CDR1 SGHDN, CDR2 FVKESK. The CDR3 is 15 amino acids. The CDR3 bases are TGTGCCAGCAGCCAAGATTTGGGGTTGACAGATACGCAGTATTTT. Its protein is CASSQDLGLTDTQYF.

CDR3 protein: CASSFWGEETQYF. The CDR3 DNA follows: TGTGCCAGCAGCTTCTGGGGGGAAGAGACCCAGTACTTC. The chain employs TRBV5-5 and TRBJ2-5, with TRBD2 as a possible D gene (6 bases). CDR1 is SGHKS and CDR2 is YYEKEE in the germline V gene (reference sequence). The CDR3 totals 13 residues. V was shortened by 2 bases and J by 3 bases, with 8 bases between the two germline ends.

The genes are TRBV6-5 and TRBJ2-1; 7 nucleotides line up with TRBD1. The CDR3 is 14 residues long. The V gene's germline CDR1 is MNHEY and CDR2 SVGAGI. With V trimmed by 5 bases and J by 5 bases, 6 bases remained unmatched. The CDR3 DNA sequence: TGTGCCAGCAGTCGACAGGGCATCCACAATGAGCAGTTCTTC. It encodes CASSRQGIHNEQFF.

The CDR3 DNA reads as TGTGCCAGCAGTTTGGGACAGGAGATAAGGGATGGCTACACCTTC. Translated: CASSLGQEIRDGYTF. The chain employs TRBV28 and TRBJ1-2; 8 nucleotides match TRBD1. Per germline, CDR1 MDHEN and CDR2 SYDVKM. The ends lost 3 bases at V and 6 bases at J; junction bases unmatched: 9. The CDR3 runs 15 residues.

The J gene is TRBJ2-6, the V gene TRBV28, with a weak D call TRBD1 (5 bases). This CDR3 has 15 amino acids. Between the trimmed V and J ends, which lost 4 bases and 1 base, there was a span of 8 bases. Germline V gives CDR1 MDHEN, CDR2 SYDVKM. CDR3 loop: CASSSPGSGANVLTF. The CDR3, as DNA: TGTGCCAGCAGTTCCCCAGGGTCTGGGGCCAACGTCCTGACTTTC.

The rearrangement uses TRBV9 and TRBJ2-4, with D possibly being TRBD2 (6 bases). The germline gives CDR1 SGDLS, CDR2 YYNGEE. V lost 4 bases and J 8 bases, leaving 16 bases between the germline ends. This CDR3 region has 14 residues. CDR3 sequence: CASSPTGVFDIQYF. CDR3 nucleotides: TGTGCCAGCAGCCCAACGGGGGTGTTTGACATTCAGTACTTC.

CDR3 coding DNA: TGCGCCAGCAGCTTGGAGGGAAAGGCCGCAGATACGCAGTATTTT. Translating it yields CASSLEGKAADTQYF. J is TRBJ2-3 and V is TRBV5-1, with D unresolved. There are 15 residues in the CDR3. Trimming took 0 bases from V and 4 from J, leaving 12 bases between them. Germline V CDR1 and CDR2: SGHRS, YFSETQ.

The rearrangement joins TRBV27 to TRBJ2-6; TRBD1 might be the D (6 bases). Germline V CDR1 and CDR2: MNHEY, SMNVEV (reference sequence). This CDR3 has 17 residues. Trimming cost V 2 bases and J 4 bases, with 15 bases left between them. In DNA form, the CDR3 reads TGTGCCAGCAGTTTAGTCATGGGGGCAAGGGGGGCCAACGTCCTGACTTTC. Translation gives CASSLVMGARGANVLTF.

Only one count was recorded for this clone. V is TRBV11-3 and J is TRBJ2-2; 8 nucleotides match TRBD2. The ends lost 3 bases at V and 6 bases at J; junction bases unmatched: 3. Germline values: CDR1 SGHNT, CDR2 YENEEA. The CDR3 extends over 14 amino acids. Here the CDR3 reads CASSLGLVAGELFF. CDR3 bases: TGTGCCAGCAGCTTGGGACTAGTGGCCGGGGAGCTGTTTTTT. Together with reference TRBV11-3 and TRBJ2-2, the CDR3 gives the full variable domain: EAGVVQSPRYKIIEKKQPVAFWCNPISGHNTLYWYLQNLGQGPELLIRYENEEAVDDSQLPKDRFSAERLKGVDSTLKIQPAELGDSAVYLCASSLGLVAGELFFGEGSRLTVL.

V gene TRBV28 combines with J gene TRBJ1-3; D is uncertain. In germline, CDR1 is MDHEN, CDR2 SYDVKM. Trimming took off 4 bases at V and 4 bases at J, with 8 bases between the two ends. This CDR3 has 13 amino acids. The CDR3 is CASSYRVGNTIYF. Written as DNA, the CDR3 is TGTGCCAGCAGTTATAGGGTGGGAAACACCATATATTTT. Based on the CDR3 plus reference TRBV28 and TRBJ1-3, the full variable domain is DVKVTQSSRYLVKRTGEKVFLECVQDMDHENMFWYRQDPGLGLRLIYFSYDVKMKEKGDIPEGYSVSREKKERFSLILESASTNQTSMYLCASSYRVGNTIYFGEGSWLTVV.

The rearrangement links TRBV27 to TRBJ1-1; maybe TRBD1 (6 bases). The V and J ends lost 3 bases and 14 bases respectively, with 28 bases between them. Germline V gives CDR1 MNHEY, CDR2 SMNVEV (reference sequence). The CDR3 spans 16 residues. For the CDR3, the DNA is TGTGCCAGCAGTTTTTTTGCCCCACCAGGGGATAGGGAGCTCTTCTTT. This codes for CASSFFAPPGDRELFF.

The V gene is TRBV29-1, the J gene TRBJ2-3; TRBD2 matches at 7 bases. J gave up 2 bases and V 8 bases, and 4 bases lay outside the gene matches. The length of the CDR3 is 12 residues. Per the germline V gene, CDR1 is SQVTM and CDR2 is ANQGSEA. Here the CDR3 DNA reads TGCAGCTTACGGGACTACACAGATACGCAGTATTTT. This translates into CSLRDYTDTQYF.

This sequence joins TRBV6-6 and TRBJ2-7; 10 nucleotides align to TRBD1. CDR3 length: 11 amino acids. The germline V gene encodes CDR1 MNHNY and CDR2 SVGAGI (reference sequence). Germline trimming cut 8 bases from V and 6 bases from J; bases unmatched to any gene: 1. The DNA for the CDR3 is TGTGCCAGCGGGGACAGGGGCGAGCAGTACTTC. Translating gives CASGDRGEQYF.